The 27 T cell receptor beta chains below were found in one sample sequenced in a study of T-cell reconstitution after alpha-beta-depleted transplantation in children. Preparation of the TCRbeta library used unique molecular identifiers. One entry per CDR3 protein results from TCRdb running MiXCR on the PCR reads. Of 500,000 or so distinct CDR3 sequences listed, roughly 33% are singletons. The starting material was PBMCs from the stem cell graft donor, obtained from the stem cell graft. These receptors all come from a human donor who donated a stem cell graft to a child with aplastic anemia.

The rearrangement uses TRBV18 and TRBJ2-5, with 8 bases lining up with TRBD2. The CDR3 is 15 residues long. Per the germline V gene, CDR1 is KGHSH and CDR2 is LQKENI. J lost 5 bases, V lost 2 bases, and 7 bases had no gene match. The CDR3 DNA reads TGTGCCAGCTCACCAATTAGCGGGACGCACGAGACCCAGTACTTC. Translating gives CASSPISGTHETQYF.

The V call is TRBV27, the J call TRBJ2-7; TRBD2 aligns across 7 bases. With V trimmed by 8 bases and J by 4 bases, 5 bases remained unmatched. This CDR3 contains 12 residues. Germline values: CDR1 MNHEY, CDR2 SMNVEV (reference sequence). In nucleotides, the CDR3 is TGTGCCAGCGGGAGGGAAACTTACGAGCAGTACTTC. This encodes CASGRETYEQYF.

This chain joins TRBV6-1 and TRBJ2-3; the match to TRBD1 covers 10 bases. Germline loops: CDR1 MNHNS, CDR2 SASEGT. The CDR3 has 19 residues. Trimming at V came to 5 bases and at J to 2 bases, leaving 16 bases not matched to a gene. Written as DNA, the CDR3 is TGTGCCAGCAGTCCAGGGACAGGGGTCCCCCACGAACACACAGATACGCAGTATTTT. Translation: CASSPGTGVPHEHTDTQYF.

This chain uses TRBV2 with TRBJ1-5; D is undetermined. The V end lost 3 bases, the J end lost 7 bases, and 10 bases lay between the germline ends. The CDR3 consists of 13 residues. Germline-derived CDR1 and CDR2 are SNHLY and FYNNEI. The CDR3 coding sequence is TGTGCCAGCAGTGAGGGGTGGGGACAGCCCCAGCATTTT. This gives the protein CASSEGWGQPQHF.

The chain joins TRBV6-1 to TRBJ2-7, with D tentatively TRBD1 (6 bases). CDR1 and CDR2 (germline): MNHNS, SASEGT. The CDR3 length is 13 residues. Between the trimmed V and J ends, which lost 6 bases and 2 bases, there was a span of 11 bases. The CDR3 region has the DNA TGTGCCAGCAGCCGACAGGCGACCTACGAGCAGTACGTC. Its protein is CASSRQATYEQYV.

This clonotype was detected a few times. The chain joins TRBV4-1 to TRBJ2-1, with D perhaps TRBD1 (5 bases). The CDR3 runs to 16 residues. V dropped 1 base and J dropped 8 bases, with 18 bases sitting between them. Looked up from germline, CDR1 is MGHRA and CDR2 is YSYEKL. The CDR3 sequence is CASSQGPSGHLDEQFF. CDR3 in DNA: TGCGCCAGCAGCCAAGGCCCTTCAGGACACCTCGATGAGCAGTTCTTC.

This chain uses TRBV28 with TRBJ2-3; 8 positions match TRBD1. In germline, CDR1 is MDHEN, CDR2 SYDVKM. After removal of 5 bases from V and 6 bases from J, the junction contained 7 bases not matched to a gene. The CDR3 is 14 residues long. DNA for the CDR3: TGTGCCAGCAGTGTCTGGACAGGGATGGATACGCAGTATTTT. Amino acids: CASSVWTGMDTQYF.

The gene calls are TRBV7-1 and TRBJ2-7; D may be TRBD2 (5 bases). TRBV7-1 is flagged as an ORF with uncertain function. CDR3 length equals 13 residues. With 6 bases removed from V and 4 bases from J, the gap between germline ends came to 13 bases. The CDR3 protein is CASSSWESYEQYV. For the CDR3, the DNA is TGTGCCAGCAGTTCTTGGGAGTCATACGAGCAGTACGTC.

This clonotype was seen more than once but under ten times. V gene TRBV10-2 combines with J gene TRBJ2-7; D perhaps matches TRBD1 (6 bases). Germline loops: CDR1 WSHSY, CDR2 SAAADI. This CDR3 region has 13 residues. V was clipped by 6 bases and J by 5 bases, with 14 bases between them. The CDR3 region has the DNA TGCGCCAGCAGCCCGACAGGCTTCCACGAGCAGTACGTC. This sequence encodes CASSPTGFHEQYV.

The CDR3 region has the DNA TGTGCCTGGAGTGAGTCTGCTAATGAAAAACTGTTTTTT. Its translation: CAWSESANEKLFF. This chain joins TRBV30 and TRBJ1-4, with unresolved D. Trimming left V 1 base short and J 3 bases short, with 6 bases between. The V gene's germline CDR1 is GTSNPN and CDR2 SVGIG (reference sequence). The CDR3 has 13 residues.

The table lists this clonotype with a few counts. The gene calls are TRBV2 and TRBJ2-7, with D possibly being TRBD2 (6 bases). The germline V gene has CDR1 SNHLY and CDR2 FYNNEI. The ends were cut back, 6 bases at V and 0 bases at J, with 15 bases in the middle. The CDR3 totals 15 residues. DNA of the CDR3: TGTGCCAGCAGGGAGGGACTGCCGAACTCCTACGAGCAGTACTTC. Amino acids: CASREGLPNSYEQYF.

The V call is TRBV14, the J call TRBJ2-1; D unclear. The CDR3 extends over 16 amino acids. V was pared by 1 base and J by 4 bases, with 14 bases between. In germline, CDR1 is SGHDN, CDR2 FVKESK. The CDR3: CASSQGGGLKYNEQFF. CDR3 coding DNA: TGTGCCAGCAGCCAAGGAGGCGGTTTAAAATACAATGAGCAGTTCTTC.

This clonotype has just a few counts. The chain employs TRBV7-2 and TRBJ2-3, with D perhaps TRBD2 (5 bases). Trimming stripped 1 base from V and 1 base from J, with 9 bases between. The CDR3 loop spans 15 amino acids. Per germline, CDR1 SGHTA and CDR2 FQGNSA. CDR3 sequence (DNA): TGTGCCAGCAGCTTAGTTCTAGCTGGCACAGATACGCAGTATTTT. Protein sequence: CASSLVLAGTDTQYF.

The V call is TRBV5-1, the J call TRBJ1-4; TRBD1 aligns across 7 bases. Germline assignment: CDR1 SGHRS and CDR2 YFSETQ. The CDR3 length is 17 residues. Trimming cost V 6 bases and J 0 bases; bases outside gene matches: 11. Here the CDR3 reads CASKGQVKPATNEKLFF. The CDR3 DNA reads TGCGCCAGCAAAGGACAGGTGAAACCAGCAACTAATGAAAAACTGTTTTTT. The full variable domain, with the rest looked up from reference TRBV5-1 and TRBJ1-4, is KAGVTQTPRYLIKTRGQQVTLSCSPISGHRSVSWYQQTPGQGLQFLFEYFSETQRNKGNFPGRFSGRQFSNSRSEMNVSTLELGDSALYLCASKGQVKPATNEKLFFGSGTQLSVL.

This chain links TRBV29-1 with TRBJ1-1; 9 positions agree with TRBD1. Germline V CDR1 and CDR2: SQVTM, ANQGSEA. The CDR3 has 13 residues. Trimming at V came to 3 bases and at J to 3 bases, leaving 2 bases not matched to a gene. This chain's CDR3 is CSVEGTGYTEAFF. For the CDR3, the DNA is TGCAGCGTTGAGGGGACAGGGTACACTGAAGCTTTCTTT.

The chain couples TRBV28 to TRBJ2-1, with a possible D match to TRBD1 (6 bases). The CDR3 runs to 12 residues. V dropped 10 bases and J dropped 4 bases, with 11 bases sitting between them. Germline loops: CDR1 MDHEN, CDR2 SYDVKM. The CDR3 spells CAINQGYNEQFF. The CDR3 DNA reads TGTGCCATAAATCAGGGGTACAATGAGCAGTTCTTC.

This rearrangement joins TRBV15 to TRBJ1-1; possibly TRBD1 for D (5 bases). Germline CDR1 reads LNHNV; CDR2 reads YYDKDF (reference sequence). V gave up 0 bases and J gave up 4 bases, with 9 bases separating them. The CDR3 is made up of 14 amino acids. CDR3 bases: TGTGCCACCAGCAGAGACCCCAGGGCCACTGAAGCTTTCTTT. Translating it yields CATSRDPRATEAFF.

This clonotype was counted between two and nine times. The chain couples TRBV6-2 or TRBV6-3 to TRBJ2-6; D is tentatively TRBD1 or TRBD2 (5 bases each). This CDR3 is 22 amino acids long. CDR1 is MNHEY and CDR2 is SVGEGT in the germline V gene. Deletions cut 2 bases from V and 0 bases from J, with 26 bases between. CDR3 sequence: CASSYPPSSGTWFLSGANVLTF. The CDR3 DNA sequence: TGTGCCAGCAGTTACCCTCCTAGCTCCGGGACCTGGTTCCTCTCTGGGGCCAACGTCCTGACTTTC.

This clonotype was counted only a few times. The chain employs TRBV29-1 and TRBJ2-1; 9 bases map to TRBD1. Germline V gene lookup returns CDR1 SQVTM and CDR2 ANQGSEA. The length of the CDR3 is 12 residues. The ends lost 7 bases at V and 9 bases at J; junction bases unmatched: 7. For the CDR3, the DNA is TGCAGCGCATACAGGGGGCGGGCTGAGCAGTTCTTC. This translates into CSAYRGRAEQFF.

J is TRBJ1-2 and V is TRBV5-6, with 7 bases aligning to TRBD1. Germline CDR1 is SGHDT and CDR2 is YYEEEE. V dropped 4 bases and J dropped 7; count of bases not matched to a gene: 4. This CDR3 is built from 12 residues. CDR3 DNA sequence: TGTGCCAGCAGCCGACAGGGTCCTGGCTACACCTTC. The encoded protein is CASSRQGPGYTF.

The rearrangement links TRBV6-1 to TRBJ2-7, with D uncertain. The germline CDR1 and CDR2 sequences are MNHNS and SASEGT. The CDR3 length is 13 residues. Trimming shortened V by 6 bases and J by 6 bases, and 15 bases separated the two germline ends. The CDR3 DNA is TGTGCCAGCAGCCAAATAACCGTGCGCGAGCAGTACGTC. The encoded protein is CASSQITVREQYV.

This chain links TRBV2 with TRBJ1-5; 7 bases match TRBD1. Germline V gives CDR1 SNHLY, CDR2 FYNNEI. J gave up 2 bases and V 4 bases, and 17 bases lay outside the gene matches. This CDR3 has 19 amino acids. The CDR3 sequence is CASSAPTGSRGIGNQPQHF. As DNA, the CDR3 is TGTGCCAGCAGTGCCCCGACAGGGTCGAGGGGCATTGGCAATCAGCCCCAGCATTTT.

This clonotype came up a few times. The rearrangement uses TRBV29-1 and TRBJ2-3; 12 bases agree with TRBD2. The CDR3 is made up of 15 amino acids. CDR1 is SQVTM and CDR2 is ANQGSEA in the germline V gene. V dropped 6 bases and J dropped 4; count of bases not matched to a gene: 8. CDR3 bases: TGCAGCGTGGAAAGTACTAGCGGGAGGTCAGATACGCAGTATTTT. It encodes CSVESTSGRSDTQYF.

V gene TRBV5-1 combines with J gene TRBJ2-7, with D possibly being TRBD2 (7 bases). The CDR3 loop spans 17 amino acids. Germline V gene sequence: CDR1 SGHRS, CDR2 YFSETQ. With 0 bases removed from V and 3 bases from J, the gap between germline ends came to 19 bases. This chain's CDR3 is CASSLGVGGSGIYEQYF. The CDR3 DNA sequence: TGCGCCAGCAGCTTGGGAGTCGGGGGCAGCGGGATCTACGAGCAGTACTTC.

This clonotype was observed many times. The chain is built from TRBV5-1 and TRBJ2-3, with D perhaps matching TRBD1 (5 bases). With 1 base removed from V and 2 bases from J, the gap between germline ends came to 14 bases. The CDR3 is made up of 16 amino acids. The germline CDR1 and CDR2 sequences are SGHRS and YFSETQ. CDR3 loop: CASSLRQSGHTDTQYF. CDR3 DNA sequence: TGCGCCAGCAGCTTGCGACAGTCCGGACACACAGATACGCAGTATTTT. Using reference TRBV5-1 and TRBJ2-3 for the parts outside the CDR3, the full variable domain is KAGVTQTPRYLIKTRGQQVTLSCSPISGHRSVSWYQQTPGQGLQFLFEYFSETQRNKGNFPGRFSGRQFSNSRSEMNVSTLELGDSALYLCASSLRQSGHTDTQYFGPGTRLTVL.

The chain recombines TRBV12-3 or TRBV12-4 with TRBJ1-2; D possibly corresponds to TRBD1 (6 bases). V lost 6 bases and J 4 bases, leaving 12 bases between the germline ends. The CDR3 runs to 13 residues. This chain's CDR3 is CASSPGHFYGYTF. The CDR3 coding sequence is TGTGCCAGCAGCCCGGGACACTTCTATGGCTACACCTTC.

This chain connects TRBV6-2 or TRBV6-3 to TRBJ2-7; 12 positions agree with TRBD2. V lost 0 bases, J lost 3 bases, and 3 bases stayed unmatched. CDR1 and CDR2 (germline): MNHEY, SVGEGT. The CDR3 sequence is 16 residues long. This CDR3 is CASSYSKLAGGYEQYF. The CDR3 DNA reads as TGTGCCAGCAGTTACTCGAAACTAGCGGGAGGCTACGAGCAGTACTTC.